This TCR beta chain was recorded in a study of blood T cells in healthy people across ages. This clonotype was detected a few times. Trimming pared 4 bases from V and 1 base from J, leaving 15 bases between. Germline V CDR1 and CDR2: SGHRS, YFSETQ. The length of the CDR3 is 15 residues. A second roughly 6 to 11 cycle PCR used barcoded and J-beta primers. Researchers report that each sample yielded at least 2.5 million CDR3-containing paired-end reads. TCRdb reanalysed the 5' RACE reads using MiXCR and keeps one entry per CDR3 protein. Here the sample spans just under 750,000 distinct CDR3 sequences, about 20% being singletons.

What was sequenced was blood. The receptor's source is an older man in good health. The J gene is TRBJ2-7, the V gene TRBV5-1; D call uncertain. CDR3: CASSAYDTTSYEQYF. DNA of the CDR3: TGCGCCAGCAGCGCCTATGACACCACATCCTACGAGCAGTACTTC.